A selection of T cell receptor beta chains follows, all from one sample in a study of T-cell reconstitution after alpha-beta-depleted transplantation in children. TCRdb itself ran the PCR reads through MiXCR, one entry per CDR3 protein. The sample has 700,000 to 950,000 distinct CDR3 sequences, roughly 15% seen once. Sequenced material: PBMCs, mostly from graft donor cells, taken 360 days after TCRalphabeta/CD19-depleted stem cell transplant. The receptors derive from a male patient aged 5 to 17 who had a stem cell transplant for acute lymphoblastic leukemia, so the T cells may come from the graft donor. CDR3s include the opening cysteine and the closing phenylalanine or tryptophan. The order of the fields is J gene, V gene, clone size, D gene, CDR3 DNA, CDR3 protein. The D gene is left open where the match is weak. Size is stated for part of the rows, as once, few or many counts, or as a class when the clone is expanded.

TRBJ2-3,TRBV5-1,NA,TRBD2,TGCGCCAGCAGCTTCCCTAGACTAGCGGGAGTCACAGATACGCAGTATTTT,CASSFPRLAGVTDTQYF
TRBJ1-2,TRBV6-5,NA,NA,TGTGCCAGCAGTTACTCGGGTAATGGCTACACCTTC,CASSYSGNGYTF
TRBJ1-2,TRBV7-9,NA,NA,TGTGCCAGCAGCTTAGCGTTTGAGGTTCACGGCTACACCTTC,CASSLAFEVHGYTF
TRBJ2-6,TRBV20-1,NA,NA,TGCAGTGCTAGAGTCCTGGCTAGCCTCGGGGCCAACGTCCTGACTTTC,CSARVLASLGANVLTF
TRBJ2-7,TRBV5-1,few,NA,TGCGCCAGCAGCTTAGGACTCTCTCTCTACGAGCAGTACTTC,CASSLGLSLYEQYF
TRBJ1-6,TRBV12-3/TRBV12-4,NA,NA,TGTGCCAGCAGTGTTGGGGGGAGCTCCTATAATTCACCCCTCCACTTT,CASSVGGSSYNSPLHF
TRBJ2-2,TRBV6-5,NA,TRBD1,TGTGCCAGCAGTTACGCGGACAGGGGTGGCACCGGGGAGCTGTTTTTT,CASSYADRGGTGELFF
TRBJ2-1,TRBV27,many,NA,TGTGCCAGCAGTTTATATAGACAGCACAATGAGCAGTTCTTC,CASSLYRQHNEQFF
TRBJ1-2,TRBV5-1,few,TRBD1,TGCGCCAGCAGCCGAACGGGCACAGGGGGCCTTAACTATGGCTACACCTTC,CASSRTGTGGLNYGYTF
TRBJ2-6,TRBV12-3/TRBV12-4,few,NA,TGTGCCAGCAAGTGGGCCTCTGGGGCCAACGTCCTGACTTTC,CASKWASGANVLTF
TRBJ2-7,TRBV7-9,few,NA,TGTGCCAGCACGGTGGGGGGTGGCGAGCAGTACTTC,CASTVGGGEQYF
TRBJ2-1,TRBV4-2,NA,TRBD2,TGTGCCAGCAGCCAAGAGCAGTCACTAGCGACCTACAATGAGCAGTTCTTC,CASSQEQSLATYNEQFF
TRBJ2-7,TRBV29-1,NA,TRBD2,TGCAGCGTTGAACGGCTAGCGGGGGGAATTTACGAGCAGTACTTC,CSVERLAGGIYEQYF
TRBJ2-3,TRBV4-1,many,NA,TGCGCCAGCAGCCAAGTAATCAGATCAGATACGCAGTATTTT,CASSQVIRSDTQYF
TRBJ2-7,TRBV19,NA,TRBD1,TGTGCCACCTCACGCAGATGGACAGGGAACGAGCAGTACTTC,CATSRRWTGNEQYF
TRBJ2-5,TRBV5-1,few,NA,TGCGCCAGCAGCTTGTGGAGCGGGACAGGTGGGACCCAGTACTTC,CASSLWSGTGGTQYF
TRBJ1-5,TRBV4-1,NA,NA,TGCGCCAGCAGCCAAGATGTTTCTTGGCCCCAGCATTTT,CASSQDVSWPQHF
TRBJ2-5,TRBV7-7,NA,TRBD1,TGTGCCAGCAGCTTAGGGACAGGGGGCGGCTTTTACCAAGAGACCCAGTACTTC,CASSLGTGGGFYQETQYF
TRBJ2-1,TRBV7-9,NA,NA,TGTGCCAGCAGCTTAGCGGGAGTTAGGTATGAGCAGTTCTTC,CASSLAGVRYEQFF